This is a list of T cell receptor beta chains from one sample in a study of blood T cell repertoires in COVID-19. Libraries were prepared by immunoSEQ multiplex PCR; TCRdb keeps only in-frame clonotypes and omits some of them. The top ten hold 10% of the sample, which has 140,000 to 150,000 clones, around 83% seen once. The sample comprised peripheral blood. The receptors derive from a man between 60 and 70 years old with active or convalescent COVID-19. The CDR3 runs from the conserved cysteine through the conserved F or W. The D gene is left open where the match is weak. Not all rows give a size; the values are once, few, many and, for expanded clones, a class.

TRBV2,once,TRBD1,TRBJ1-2,CASSADRGRYGYTF,TGTGCCAGCAGTGCGGACAGGGGGCGTTATGGCTACACCTTC
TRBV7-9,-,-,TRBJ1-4,CASSSSLGGAGNEKLFF,TGTGCCAGCAGCTCCTCCCTTGGAGGGGCAGGTAATGAAAAACTGTTTTTT
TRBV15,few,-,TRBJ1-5,CATSRGGQPQHF,TGTGCCACCAGCCGGGGAGGGCAGCCCCAGCATTTT
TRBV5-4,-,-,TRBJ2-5,CASSPARGGETQYF,TGTGCCAGCAGCCCGGCAAGAGGAGGAGAGACCCAGTACTTC
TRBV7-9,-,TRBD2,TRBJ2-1,CASSIRLAGVNEQFF,TGTGCCAGCAGTATTAGACTAGCGGGAGTCAATGAGCAGTTCTTC
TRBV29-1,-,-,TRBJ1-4,CSVTATNEKLFF,TGCAGCGTGACAGCAACTAATGAAAAACTGTTTTTT
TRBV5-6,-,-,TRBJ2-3,CASSFGSSTDTQYF,TGTGCCAGCAGCTTCGGGAGTAGCACAGATACGCAGTATTTT
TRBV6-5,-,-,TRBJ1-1,CASSPGHLGDTEAFF,TGTGCCAGCAGTCCCGGGCACCTCGGGGACACTGAAGCTTTCTTT
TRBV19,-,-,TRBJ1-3,CASSILLGSAGNTIYF,TGTGCCAGTAGTATCCTCTTGGGCAGTGCGGGAAACACCATATATTTT
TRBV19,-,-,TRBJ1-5,CASSIGQGNQPQHF,TGTGCCAGTAGTATCGGTCAGGGCAATCAGCCCCAGCATTTT
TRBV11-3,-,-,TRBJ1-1,CASSPPWTEEAFF,TGTGCCAGCAGCCCCCCCTGGACAGAGGAAGCTTTCTTT
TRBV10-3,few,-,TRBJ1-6,CAISEEASASPLHF,TGTGCCATCAGTGAGGAGGCCAGCGCATCACCCCTCCACTTT
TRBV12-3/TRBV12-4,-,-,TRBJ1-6,CASSLVGSPLHF,TGTGCCAGCAGTTTGGTTGGCTCACCCCTCCACTTT
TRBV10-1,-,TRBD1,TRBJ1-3,CASSEGTGISGNTIYF,TGCGCCAGCAGTGAGGGGACAGGGATTTCTGGAAACACCATATATTTT
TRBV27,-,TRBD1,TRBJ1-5,CASSLDRDQPQHF,TGTGCCAGCAGTTTGGACAGGGATCAGCCCCAGCATTTT
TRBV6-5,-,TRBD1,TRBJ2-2,CASSPQGAGTGELFF,TGTGCCAGCAGTCCCCAGGGGGCAGGGACCGGGGAGCTGTTTTTT
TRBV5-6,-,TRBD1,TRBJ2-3,CASSWGTGGAGTDTQYF,TGTGCCAGCAGCTGGGGGACAGGGGGCGCTGGCACAGATACGCAGTATTTT